The clone carrying this T cell receptor beta chain was recorded at least ten times. V was clipped by 4 bases and J by 4 bases; unmatched bases: 6. The CDR3 sequence is 16 residues long. Germline CDR1 and CDR2: LGHDT and YNNKEL (reference sequence). Two-round multiplex PCR, the amplification method, yielded TCR beta CDR3 from genomic DNA. The first round of PCR was done with primers that matched each TRBV and TRBJ gene. One entry per CDR3 protein results from TCRdb running MiXCR on the multiplex PCR reads. This table has roughly 12,000 distinct CDR3 sequences, roughly a third appearing once. The entry originates in a study of prognosis after radiotherapy for stage I lung cancer. The wider study: The study delivered radiotherapy as SBRT in 3 to 5 fractions, with a biologically effective dose of at least 100 Gy.

Sample: PBMCs, taken before or after stereotactic body radiation therapy (not recorded which). The source of this sequence is a donor at least 50 years old with non-small cell lung cancer. The gene calls are TRBV3-1 and TRBJ2-3, with TRBD2 matching over 12 bases. The CDR3 loop is CASSLRLAGEADTQYF. For the CDR3, the DNA is TGTGCCAGCAGCCTGAGACTAGCGGGAGAGGCAGATACGCAGTATTTT.